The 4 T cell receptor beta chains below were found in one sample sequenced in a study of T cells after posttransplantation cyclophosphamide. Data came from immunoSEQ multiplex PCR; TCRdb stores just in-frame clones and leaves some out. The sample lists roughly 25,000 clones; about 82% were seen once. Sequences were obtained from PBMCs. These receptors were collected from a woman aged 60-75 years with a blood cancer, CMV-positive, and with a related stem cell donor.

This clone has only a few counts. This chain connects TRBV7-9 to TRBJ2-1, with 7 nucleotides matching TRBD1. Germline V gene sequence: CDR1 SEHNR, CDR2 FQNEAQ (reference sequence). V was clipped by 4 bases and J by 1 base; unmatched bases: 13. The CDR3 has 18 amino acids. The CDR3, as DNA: TGTGCCAGCAGCTCCGTGGGTGACAGGGAGAAATCCTACAATGAGCAGTTCTTC. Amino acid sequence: CASSSVGDREKSYNEQFF.

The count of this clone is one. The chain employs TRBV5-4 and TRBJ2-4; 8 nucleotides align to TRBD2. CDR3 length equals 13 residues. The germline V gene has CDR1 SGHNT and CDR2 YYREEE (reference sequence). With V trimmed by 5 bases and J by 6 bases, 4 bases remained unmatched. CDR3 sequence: CASSRGGGNIQYF. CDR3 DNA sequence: TGTGCCAGCAGTCGGGGGGGAGGAAACATTCAGTACTTC.

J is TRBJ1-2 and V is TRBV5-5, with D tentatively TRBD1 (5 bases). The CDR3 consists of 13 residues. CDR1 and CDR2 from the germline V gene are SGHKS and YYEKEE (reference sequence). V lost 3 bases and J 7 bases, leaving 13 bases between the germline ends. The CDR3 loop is CASSYQGVGGYTF. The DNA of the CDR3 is TGTGCCAGCAGCTACCAGGGCGTAGGTGGCTACACCTTC.

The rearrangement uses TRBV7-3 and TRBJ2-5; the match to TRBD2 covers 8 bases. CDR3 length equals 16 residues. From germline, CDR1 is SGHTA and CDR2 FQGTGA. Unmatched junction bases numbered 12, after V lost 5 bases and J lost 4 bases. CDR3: CASSPTTGGSRETQYF. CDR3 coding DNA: TGTGCCAGCAGCCCTACAACGGGAGGGTCCCGAGAGACCCAGTACTTC. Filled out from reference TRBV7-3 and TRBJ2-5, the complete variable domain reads GAGVSQTPSNKVTEKGKYVELRCDPISGHTALYWYRQSLGQGPEFLIYFQGTGAADDSGLPNDRFFAVRPEGSVSTLKIQRTERGDSAVYLCASSPTTGGSRETQYFGPGTRLLVL.